Included here is one TCR beta chain sequence, with context. The CDR3 length is 13 residues. The V end was cut by 8 bases, the J end by 0 bases, with 10 bases between. Germline V gene lookup returns CDR1 KGHSH and CDR2 LQKENI. This sample was taken from a study of blood T cell repertoires in COVID-19. Study information: From T cells, B-cell-depleted T cells, or PBMCs came the material, which was cDNA or gDNA.

Original processing notes: For nucleated cells, counts were estimated from reference gene primer amplification. Method: immunoSEQ multiplex PCR; TCRdb's copy keeps in-frame clones and lacks some. That table supplies the V and J calls and clone size; D and trimming were determined from the DNA. The sample has about 170,000 clones; roughly 80% are singletons. The clonotype comes from a man in his late teens or twenties with active or convalescent COVID-19. The specimen was peripheral blood. The chain combines TRBV18 with TRBJ1-1; D is possibly TRBD1 (5 bases). CDR3 nucleotides: TGTGCCAGCACCACAGGTTTGAACACTGAAGCTTTCTTT. The encoded protein is CASTTGLNTEAFF.